The 26 T cell receptor beta chains below come from one sample, sequenced in a study of CD8 T cells in Susac syndrome. Reverse transcription of roughly 0.5 to 1 ug RNA used random hexamers. TCRdb analysed the immunoSEQ multiplex PCR reads with MiXCR anew, one entry per CDR3 protein. The data show around 45,000 distinct CDR3 sequences, nearly 95% seen once. The sequenced sample was CD8+ T cells from PBMCs. Receptors were obtained from a human donor in good health.

The gene calls are TRBV4-1 and TRBJ2-7, with 7 bases fitting TRBD2. Looked up from germline, CDR1 is MGHRA and CDR2 is YSYEKL. The V segment lost 0 bases and the J segment 3 bases; nucleotides outside the gene matches: 5. CDR3 length: 15 amino acids. The CDR3 loop reads CASSQDGGGIYEQYF. CDR3 bases: TGCGCCAGCAGCCAAGATGGGGGGGGAATCTACGAGCAGTACTTC.

The chain is built from TRBV5-6 and TRBJ2-1; 7 bases are shared with TRBD2. CDR3 size: 13 residues. Trimming took 4 bases from V and 8 from J; bases not matched to a gene: 6. Germline CDR1 reads SGHDT; CDR2 reads YYEEEE. The chain's CDR3 is CASSGLGPDEQFF. DNA of the CDR3: TGTGCCAGCAGCGGACTAGGGCCCGATGAGCAGTTCTTC. The full variable domain, in which reference TRBV5-6 and TRBJ2-1 provide the parts outside the CDR3, is DAGVTQSPTHLIKTRGQQVTLRCSPKSGHDTVSWYQQALGQGPQFIFQYYEEEERQRGNFPDRFSGHQFPNYSSELNVNALLLGDSALYLCASSGLGPDEQFFGPGTRLTVL.

This chain uses TRBV25-1 with TRBJ2-2; 8 bases match TRBD1. V dropped 1 base and J dropped 0; count of bases not matched to a gene: 16. Germline CDR1 MGHDK, CDR2 SYGVNS. The CDR3 contains 21 residues. In DNA, the CDR3 is TGTGCCAGCAGTGAATCGCCCGGACAGGGTGGGTGGGATACGAACACCGGGGAGCTGTTTTTT. Translating it yields CASSESPGQGGWDTNTGELFF.

The V gene is TRBV7-2, the J gene TRBJ2-3; 12 bases agree with TRBD2. Germline V gives CDR1 SGHTA, CDR2 FQGNSA. The V and J ends lost 3 bases and 3 bases, in that order; junction bases with no gene match: 7. CDR3 length: 17 residues. CDR3 in DNA: TGTGCCAGCAGCTTGACTCTAGCGGGAGGGAGGACAGATACGCAGTATTTT. This sequence encodes CASSLTLAGGRTDTQYF. Variable domain in full (rest from reference TRBV7-2 and TRBJ2-3): GAGVSQSPSNKVTEKGKDVELRCDPISGHTALYWYRQSLGQGLEFLIYFQGNSAPDKSGLPSDRFSAERTGGSVSTLTIQRTQQEDSAVYLCASSLTLAGGRTDTQYFGPGTRLTVL.

The gene calls are TRBV5-4 and TRBJ2-7; 7 bases agree with TRBD2. Per the germline V gene, CDR1 is SGHNT and CDR2 is YYREEE (reference sequence). The CDR3 is 15 residues long. The trim removed 4 bases at V and 6 bases at J, leaving 13 bases unmatched. The CDR3 bases are TGTGCCAGCAGCCCCGGGACTACCAATCAGGGCGAGCAGTACTTC. Its protein product is CASSPGTTNQGEQYF.

This chain uses TRBV30 with TRBJ1-1, with D perhaps matching TRBD1 (6 bases). V was pared by 0 bases and J by 11 bases, with 7 bases between. The V gene's germline CDR1 is GTSNPN and CDR2 SVGIG (reference sequence). The CDR3 covers 10 residues. The CDR3 is CAWSVGGAFF. The CDR3 DNA reads TGTGCCTGGAGTGTAGGGGGGGCTTTCTTT. Full variable domain (remainder filled in from reference TRBV30 and TRBJ1-1): SQTIHQWPATLVQPVGSPLSLECTVEGTSNPNLYWYRQAAGRGLQLLFYSVGIGQISSEVPQNLSASRPQDRQFILSSKKLLLSDSGFYLCAWSVGGAFFGQGTRLTVV.

The rearrangement uses TRBV5-1 and TRBJ2-1; 12 nucleotides agree with TRBD2. The germline V gene has CDR1 SGHRS and CDR2 YFSETQ. The CDR3 has 17 amino acids. With 0 bases clipped from V and 6 bases from J, the junction kept 7 bases outside the gene matches. CDR3 bases: TGCGCCAGCAGCTTGGAGGAGGGACTAGCGGGCATCAATGAGCAGTTCTTC. Its translation: CASSLEEGLAGINEQFF.

The chain has TRBV6-5 and TRBJ2-1; possible D gene TRBD2, 5 bases. This CDR3 contains 16 residues. Germline assignment: CDR1 MNHEY and CDR2 SVGAGI. The ends were cut back, 0 bases at V and 2 bases at J, with 11 bases in the middle. CDR3 in DNA: TGTGCCAGCAGTTACTCGGAAGCGGCACCCTACAATGAGCAGTTCTTC. Translation gives CASSYSEAAPYNEQFF.

The V gene is TRBV20-1, the J gene TRBJ1-5, with 7 nucleotides matching TRBD1. Trimming cost V 4 bases and J 7 bases; bases outside gene matches: 10. There are 14 residues in the CDR3. Germline assignment: CDR1 DFQATT and CDR2 SNEGSKA (reference sequence). CDR3 sequence: CSAKTGPREQPQHF. CDR3 DNA sequence: TGCAGTGCTAAGACAGGGCCCCGGGAACAGCCCCAGCATTTT.

V and J are TRBV9 and TRBJ1-2; weak D call: TRBD1 (5 bases). The CDR3 covers 13 residues. V gave up 0 bases and J gave up 5 bases, with 8 bases separating them. Germline V gene lookup returns CDR1 SGDLS and CDR2 YYNGEE. The CDR3 DNA is TGTGCCAGCAGCGTAGAAGACAGATATGGCTACACCTTC. It encodes CASSVEDRYGYTF.

This chain links TRBV4-1 with TRBJ1-1; unclear D gene. This CDR3 spans 14 amino acids. The V gene's germline CDR1 is MGHRA and CDR2 YSYEKL. Trimming took 0 bases from V and 8 from J, leaving 13 bases between them. The CDR3 loop reads CASSQDVSPSEAFF. The DNA of the CDR3 is TGCGCCAGCAGCCAAGATGTGTCACCTTCGGAAGCTTTCTTT.

CDR3 amino acids: CASSFGHSYNEQFF. CDR3 nucleotides: TGTGCCAGCAGCTTCGGACACTCCTACAATGAGCAGTTCTTC. The chain combines TRBV5-4 with TRBJ2-1; TRBD1 might be the D (5 bases). The CDR3 is made up of 14 amino acids. The germline V gene has CDR1 SGHNT and CDR2 YYREEE (reference sequence). Trimming shortened V by 2 bases and J by 0 bases, and 6 bases separated the two germline ends.

V usage is TRBV19 and J usage is TRBJ2-7; 12 bases map to TRBD2. The CDR3 has 15 residues. CDR1 and CDR2 (germline): LNHDA, SQIVND (reference sequence). After removal of 5 bases from V and 3 bases from J, the junction contained 5 bases not matched to a gene. CDR3 sequence (DNA): TGTGCCAGTAGTGCTCTGACTAGCGGGAGCTACGAGCAGTACTTC. Its translation is CASSALTSGSYEQYF.

V usage is TRBV20-1 and J usage is TRBJ2-1, with unresolved D. The CDR3 runs 14 residues. Trimming left V 1 base short and J 3 bases short, with 10 bases between. Germline CDR1 and CDR2: DFQATT and SNEGSKA (reference sequence). Here the CDR3 DNA reads TGCAGTGCTAGAGTGACGGATCTCTACAATGAGCAGTTCTTC. Its protein product is CSARVTDLYNEQFF.

The chain uses TRBV3-1 and TRBJ2-2, with no clear D. This CDR3 has 14 residues. The germline V and J ends were trimmed by 6 bases and 4 bases, with 12 bases remaining between them. Germline values: CDR1 LGHDT, CDR2 YNNKEL (reference sequence). The CDR3 coding sequence is TGTGCCAGCAGTTCCGGTAGCCTCACCGGGGAGCTGTTTTTT. Translation: CASSSGSLTGELFF.

This clonotype is a singleton in its sample. This chain connects TRBV27 to TRBJ2-7; a possible D gene is TRBD2 (5 bases). From germline, CDR1 is MNHEY and CDR2 SMNVEV (reference sequence). The CDR3 covers 14 residues. V lost 6 bases, J lost 4 bases, and 16 bases lay in between. CDR3 nucleotides: TGTGCCAGCAGCCCACCGGACTGGGCATACGAGCAGTACTTC. Translating gives CASSPPDWAYEQYF.

In regard to this clonotype: The CDR3 does not end in the conserved phenylalanine or tryptophan, so this is likely a read error. This chain joins TRBV30 and TRBJ2-1; D remains ambiguous. The V and J ends lost 0 bases and 0 bases respectively, with 12 bases between them. Germline CDR1 is GTSNPN and CDR2 is SVGIG (reference sequence). The CDR3 contains 16 residues. The CDR3 here is CAWSVRAPSSYNEQFL. The CDR3 nucleotides are TGTGCCTGGAGTGTACGAGCGCCTAGCTCCTACAATGAGCAGTTCCTC.

The chain carries TRBV12-5 and TRBJ2-1; 11 nucleotides line up with TRBD2. This CDR3 comprises 19 residues. Unmatched junction bases numbered 12, after V lost 5 bases and J lost 0 bases. The germline CDR1 and CDR2 sequences are LGHNT and FRNRAP. The CDR3 region is CASGLPGLAALNSYNEQFF. The CDR3 region has the DNA TGTGCTAGTGGTCTACCGGGACTAGCGGCTCTAAACTCCTACAATGAGCAGTTCTTC.

This chain connects TRBV20-1 to TRBJ1-1; TRBD1 aligns across 9 bases. The CDR3 covers 15 residues. Looked up from germline, CDR1 is DFQATT and CDR2 is SNEGSKA (reference sequence). V dropped 5 bases and J dropped 3; count of bases not matched to a gene: 10. The DNA for the CDR3 is TGCAGTGCTGCGGACAGGGGCGGATCGGACACTGAAGCTTTCTTT. Protein product: CSAADRGGSDTEAFF.

The chain joins TRBV2 to TRBJ2-5, with D perhaps matching TRBD1 (6 bases). Germline CDR1 is SNHLY and CDR2 is FYNNEI. This CDR3 comprises 16 residues. Trimming took 0 bases from V and 4 from J, leaving 15 bases between them. DNA for the CDR3: TGTGCCAGCAGTGAAGCGCTTCAAGGACAGATAGAGACCCAGTACTTC. The encoded protein is CASSEALQGQIETQYF.

The CDR3 nucleotides read TGCAGCGTTGTATCTCTGGGGACCAACAATGAGCAGTTCTTC. This sequence encodes CSVVSLGTNNEQFF. This sequence joins TRBV29-1 and TRBJ2-1; D is perhaps TRBD1 or TRBD2 (5 bases each). V lost 4 bases and J lost 5, with 15 bases in between. There are 14 residues in the CDR3. Per the germline V gene, CDR1 is SQVTM and CDR2 is ANQGSEA.

This chain joins TRBV11-2 and TRBJ1-1; no clear D gene. Per germline, CDR1 SGHAT and CDR2 FQNNGV. The CDR3 loop spans 13 amino acids. Trimming removed 2 bases from V and 7 bases from J, with 11 bases in between. The CDR3 region has the DNA TGTGCCAGCAGCTTATACTCGGGGAATGAAGCTTTCTTT. It specifies CASSLYSGNEAFF.

This clonotype appeared a single time. This sequence joins TRBV5-1 and TRBJ1-1; D is unresolved. V was clipped by 0 bases and J by 6 bases, with 12 bases between them. The CDR3 loop spans 14 amino acids. Germline CDR1 SGHRS, CDR2 YFSETQ. DNA of the CDR3: TGCGCCAGCAGCTTGGCCAGAAATGGCCCTGAAGCTTTCTTT. Encoded protein: CASSLARNGPEAFF.

The chain joins TRBV7-2 to TRBJ2-1; D is possibly TRBD2 (5 bases). The V end lost 10 bases, the J end lost 0 bases, and 13 bases lay between the germline ends. CDR3 length: 14 residues. The germline V gene has CDR1 SGHTA and CDR2 FQGNSA. CDR3 region: CATLPAASYNEQFF. The DNA for the CDR3 is TGTGCCACCCTGCCAGCGGCCTCCTACAATGAGCAGTTCTTC.

The chain carries TRBV7-9 and TRBJ2-5, with TRBD1 matching over 7 bases. The CDR3 length is 16 residues. V shed 5 bases, J shed 1 base, and the junction held 10 bases outside the gene matches. The germline gives CDR1 SEHNR, CDR2 FQNEAQ (reference sequence). The CDR3 DNA reads as TGTGCCAGCAGCCTACCTTTGTGGGACAGCCAAGAGACCCAGTACTTC. Its translation: CASSLPLWDSQETQYF.

The chain uses TRBV10-3 and TRBJ2-6, with 9 bases lining up with TRBD1. CDR3 length: 16 amino acids. After removal of 6 bases from V and 0 bases from J, the junction contained 3 bases not matched to a gene. Germline V gene data show CDR1 as ENHRY and CDR2 as SYGVKD. CDR3 sequence (DNA): TGTGCCATCAGCGAGACAGGGGGCTCTGGGGCCAACGTCCTGACTTTC. Translated, it gives CAISETGGSGANVLTF.